Only a few counts were recorded for the clone carrying this T cell receptor beta chain. Antigen: not known. These data belong to a study of T-cell memory formation after mild COVID-19. After 5'RACE with constant-segment primers, TCR alpha and TCR beta cDNA libraries carrying sample barcodes and UMIs were obtained. TCRdb re-called the 5' RACE reads through MiXCR, storing one row per CDR3 protein. The sample has more than 450,000 distinct CDR3 sequences; more than 15% are singletons. Germline CDR1 and CDR2: KGHDR and SFDVKD. This CDR3 comprises 13 residues. The V segment lost 11 bases and the J segment 6 bases; nucleotides outside the gene matches: 11. Study results and caveats: Later expanders leaned toward CD4+, whereas clones contracting from day 15 to 85 were balanced CD4/CD8.

Input material: PBMCs or a T cell subset sorted from them (not recorded which). The origin of this receptor is an adult woman who had mild COVID-19 (a few samples of this study predate the infection). Cell type and time point are not known. The chain combines TRBV24-1 with TRBJ1-1; 7 bases fit TRBD1. Here the CDR3 reads CASQSTGVPEAFF. CDR3 nucleotide sequence: TGTGCCAGCCAGAGTACAGGGGTACCTGAAGCTTTCTTT.